This T cell receptor (beta chain) was observed in a study of beta chain features in type 1 diabetes. The table lists this clone with a few counts. Its antigen is unknown. The germline gives CDR1 SGHTS, CDR2 YDEGEE. The CDR3 spans 18 residues. V trimming: 2 bases; J trimming: 1 base; junction bases outside the gene matches: 14. Expressed TCRB transcripts were sequenced, since all the RNA that had been isolated was reverse transcribed. TCRdb's copy holds only in-frame clones and misses some; the assay was immunoSEQ multiplex PCR. The table shows a few hundred thousand clones, with roughly 21% occurring only once. General study findings and limits: Researchers report that Type 1 diabetes patients had moderately but significantly shorter TCRB CDR3s across all four CD4+ subsets.

This chain links TRBV5-8 with TRBJ1-2; 7 bases align to TRBD1. The sequenced sample consisted of naive CD4+ T cells from blood. The receptor comes from a woman in her late teens or twenties in good health. CDR3 residues: CASSFPTGQPSGNYGYTF. The CDR3 DNA reads TGTGCCAGCAGCTTTCCGACGGGACAGCCAAGTGGTAACTATGGCTACACCTTC.